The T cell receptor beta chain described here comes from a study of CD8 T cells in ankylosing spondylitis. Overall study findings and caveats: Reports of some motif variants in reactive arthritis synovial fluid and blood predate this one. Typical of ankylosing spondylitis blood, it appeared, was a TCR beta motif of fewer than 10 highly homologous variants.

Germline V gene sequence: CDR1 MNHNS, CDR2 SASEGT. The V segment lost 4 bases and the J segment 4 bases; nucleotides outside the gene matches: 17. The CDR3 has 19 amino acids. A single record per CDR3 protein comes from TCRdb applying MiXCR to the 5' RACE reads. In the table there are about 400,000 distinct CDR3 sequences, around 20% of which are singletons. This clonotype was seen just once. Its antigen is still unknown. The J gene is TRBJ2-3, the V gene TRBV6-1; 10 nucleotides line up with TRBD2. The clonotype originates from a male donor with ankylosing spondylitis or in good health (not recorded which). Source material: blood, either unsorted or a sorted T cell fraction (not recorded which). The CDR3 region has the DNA TGTGCCAGCAGTGGACCCTCGAGCGGGGGGGCTAGGTCGCCAGATACGCAGTATTTT. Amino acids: CASSGPSSGGARSPDTQYF.